The clone carrying this T cell receptor (beta chain) was found many times. Its specificity is not known. Hyperthyroidism in the patients, aged 18 to 65, was newly diagnosed and under 2 months in duration. The V end lost 4 bases, the J end lost 9 bases, and 7 bases lay between the germline ends. Looked up from germline, CDR1 is MDHEN and CDR2 is SYDVKM. The CDR3 totals 12 residues. The sample comes from a study of T cells in Graves' hyperthyroidism and ophthalmopathy. Study context: Blood from the periphery was taken at initial diagnosis, before any treatment. Study results and limitations: Researchers report that a 13 V-J model separated ophthalmopathy from stable hyperthyroidism. Ophthalmopathy, as predicted by the model, came a median 6.5 months after the prediction.

Amplification targeted TCR beta CDR3 regions from RNA transcripts. The study used the HTBI primer set for a first-round RT-PCR of the TCR CDR3. Using its own MiXCR run on the multiplex PCR reads, TCRdb lists one record per CDR3 protein. The sample holds 250,000 or so distinct CDR3 sequences, 13% to 15% seen once. Material for sequencing was blood. The rearrangement links TRBV28 to TRBJ1-6; D is uncertain. The TCR sequence derives from a woman in her 40s with Graves' hyperthyroidism that later progressed to Graves' ophthalmopathy. CDR3 region: CASSSRSSPLHF. The CDR3 DNA is TGTGCCAGCAGTTCCAGGAGTTCACCCCTCCACTTT.